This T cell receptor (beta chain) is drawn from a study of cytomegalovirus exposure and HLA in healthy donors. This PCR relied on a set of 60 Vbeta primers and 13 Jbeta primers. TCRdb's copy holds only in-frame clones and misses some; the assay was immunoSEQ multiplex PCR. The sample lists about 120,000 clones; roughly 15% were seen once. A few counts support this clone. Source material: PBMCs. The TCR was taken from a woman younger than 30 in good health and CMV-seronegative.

For the CDR3, the DNA is TGTGCCAGCAGTTTAAGTCTGGACAGACACTACGAGCAGTACTTC. Translation: CASSLSLDRHYEQYF. The rearrangement links TRBV27 to TRBJ2-7, with D perhaps matching TRBD1 (6 bases). Trimming removed 2 bases from V and 3 bases from J, with 14 bases in between. This CDR3 spans 15 amino acids. Germline CDR1 MNHEY, CDR2 SMNVEV (reference sequence).